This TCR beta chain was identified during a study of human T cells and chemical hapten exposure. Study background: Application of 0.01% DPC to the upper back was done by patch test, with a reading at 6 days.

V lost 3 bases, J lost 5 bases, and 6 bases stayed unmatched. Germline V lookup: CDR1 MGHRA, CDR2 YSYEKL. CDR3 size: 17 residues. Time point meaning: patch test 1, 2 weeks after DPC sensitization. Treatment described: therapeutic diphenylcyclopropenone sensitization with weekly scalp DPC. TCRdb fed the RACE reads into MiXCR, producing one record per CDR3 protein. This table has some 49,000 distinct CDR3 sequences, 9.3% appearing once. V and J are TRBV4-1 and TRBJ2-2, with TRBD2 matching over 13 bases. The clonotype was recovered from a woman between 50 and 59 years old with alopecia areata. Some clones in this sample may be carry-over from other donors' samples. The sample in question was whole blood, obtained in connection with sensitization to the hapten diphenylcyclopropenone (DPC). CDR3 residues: CASSHGLAGVGTGELFF. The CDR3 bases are TGCGCCAGCAGCCACGGACTAGCGGGAGTGGGGACCGGGGAGCTGTTTTTT.